This T cell receptor (beta chain) originates from a study of tumor-infiltrating lymphocytes in primary liver carcinoma. Study overall: The study enrolled male and female patients aged 30 to 69 years.

TCR beta cDNA was prepared out of about 510 ng total RNA by means of a constant-region primer. TCR beta libraries came from three nested multiplex PCR rounds using slightly modified ARM-PCR. The study ran its first two PCR rounds for roughly 10 cycles each, using TRBV1-TRBV30 forward primers and a C-beta reverse primer. TCRdb passed the multiplex PCR reads through MiXCR, listing each CDR3 protein once. Among 300,000 to 350,000 distinct CDR3 sequences listed, around three fifths were seen once. Germline DNA was extracted alongside blood RNA, which was obtained from unsorted whole blood. The CDR3 runs 18 residues. Germline V CDR1 and CDR2: MGHRA, YSYEKL. J gave up 0 bases and V 1 base, and 9 bases lay outside the gene matches. Remarks on this clonotype: Its antigen is undetermined.

Study conclusions and caveats: Because the samples were bulk unsorted, the study did not compare CD4+ and CD8+ repertoires.

The TCR comes from a woman aged 25 to 39 with primary liver carcinoma and hepatitis B virus infection. The rearrangement links TRBV4-1 to TRBJ1-5; 7 bases are shared with TRBD1. The sample comprised peripheral blood. CDR3 loop: CASSQVPLTGYSNQPQHF. CDR3 DNA sequence: TGCGCCAGCAGCCAAGTCCCGCTGACAGGGTATAGCAATCAGCCCCAGCATTTT.